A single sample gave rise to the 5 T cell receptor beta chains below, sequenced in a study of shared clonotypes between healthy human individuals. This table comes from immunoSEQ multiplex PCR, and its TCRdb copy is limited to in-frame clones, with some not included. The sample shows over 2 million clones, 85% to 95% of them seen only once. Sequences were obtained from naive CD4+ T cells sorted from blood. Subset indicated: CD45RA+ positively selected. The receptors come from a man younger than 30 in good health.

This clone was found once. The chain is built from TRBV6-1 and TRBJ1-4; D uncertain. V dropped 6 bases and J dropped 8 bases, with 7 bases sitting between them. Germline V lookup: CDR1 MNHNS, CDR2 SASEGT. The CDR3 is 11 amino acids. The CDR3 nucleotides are TGTGCCAGCAGGGGGAGGGAAAAACTGTTTTTT. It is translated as CASRGREKLFF.

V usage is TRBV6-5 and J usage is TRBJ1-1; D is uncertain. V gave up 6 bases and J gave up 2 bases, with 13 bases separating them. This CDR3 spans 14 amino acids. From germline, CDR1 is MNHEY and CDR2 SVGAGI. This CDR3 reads CASSRLGLNTEAFF. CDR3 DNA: TGTGCCAGCAGCCGCCTAGGGCTCAACACTGAAGCTTTCTTT.

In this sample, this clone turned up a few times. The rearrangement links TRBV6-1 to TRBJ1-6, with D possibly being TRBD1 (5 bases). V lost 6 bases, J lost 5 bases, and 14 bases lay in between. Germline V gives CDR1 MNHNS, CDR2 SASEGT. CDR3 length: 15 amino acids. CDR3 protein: CASRRGGGDNSPLHF. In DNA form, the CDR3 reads TGTGCCAGCAGGCGGGGTGGAGGGGATAATTCACCCCTCCACTTT.

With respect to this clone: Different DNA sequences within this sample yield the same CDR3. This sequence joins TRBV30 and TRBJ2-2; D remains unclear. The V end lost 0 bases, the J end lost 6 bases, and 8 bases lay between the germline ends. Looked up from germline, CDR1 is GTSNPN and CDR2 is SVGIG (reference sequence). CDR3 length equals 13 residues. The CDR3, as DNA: TGTGCCTGGAGTGTCCGGACGGCCGGGGAGCTGTTTTTT. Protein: CAWSVRTAGELFF.

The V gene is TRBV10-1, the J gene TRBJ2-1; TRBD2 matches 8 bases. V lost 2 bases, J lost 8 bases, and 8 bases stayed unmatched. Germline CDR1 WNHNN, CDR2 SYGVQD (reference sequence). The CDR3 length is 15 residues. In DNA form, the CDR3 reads TGCGCCAGCAGTGAGGATGGGAAGCGGGAGTATGAGCAGTTCTTC. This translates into CASSEDGKREYEQFF.